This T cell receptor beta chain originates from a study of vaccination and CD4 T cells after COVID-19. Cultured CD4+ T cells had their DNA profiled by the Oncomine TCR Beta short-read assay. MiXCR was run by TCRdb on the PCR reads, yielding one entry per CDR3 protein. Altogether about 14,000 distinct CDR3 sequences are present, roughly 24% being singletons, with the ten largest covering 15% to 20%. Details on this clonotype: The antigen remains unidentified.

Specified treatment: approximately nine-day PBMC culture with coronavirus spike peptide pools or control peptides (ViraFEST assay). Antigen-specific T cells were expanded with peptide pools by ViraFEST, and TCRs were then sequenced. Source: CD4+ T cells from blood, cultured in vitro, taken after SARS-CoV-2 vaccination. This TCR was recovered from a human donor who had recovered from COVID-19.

DNA for the CDR3: TGTGCCACCTCGATTACTGGAGACGAGCAGTACTTC. Translated: CATSITGDEQYF. The chain joins TRBV15 to TRBJ2-7; D ambiguous. Germline V lookup: CDR1 LNHNV, CDR2 YYDKDF (reference sequence). This CDR3 is built from 12 residues. The V gene lost 8 bases and the J gene lost 5 bases, with 13 bases spanning the gap.